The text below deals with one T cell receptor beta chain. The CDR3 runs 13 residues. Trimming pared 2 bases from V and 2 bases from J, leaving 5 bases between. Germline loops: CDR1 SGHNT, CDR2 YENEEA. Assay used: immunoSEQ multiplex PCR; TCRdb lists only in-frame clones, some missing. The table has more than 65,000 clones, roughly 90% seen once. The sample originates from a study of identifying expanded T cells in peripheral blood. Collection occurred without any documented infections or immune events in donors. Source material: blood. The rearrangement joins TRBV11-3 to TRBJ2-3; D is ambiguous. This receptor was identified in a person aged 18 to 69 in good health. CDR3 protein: CASSLPATDTQYF. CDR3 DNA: TGTGCCAGCAGCTTACCCGCCACAGATACGCAGTATTTT.